This is a list of T cell receptor beta chains from one sample in a study of identical twins' blood T cells. TCRdb used MiXCR to reprocess the 5' RACE reads, holding one entry per CDR3 protein. Seen here are a few hundred thousand distinct CDR3 sequences, about 28% observed once, and the top ten hold more than 5.5%. The sequenced sample consisted of PBMCs. These receptors originate from a woman between 18 and 49 years old in good health. CDR3s include the opening cysteine and the closing phenylalanine or tryptophan. The D gene is left open where the match is weak. Size tells how often a clone was seen (once, few, many) or the class of an expanded clone, and some rows leave it out.

TRBV29-1	TRBJ1-4	TRBD1	NA	15	CSVLHPGGTNEKLFF	TGCAGCGTTCTCCATCCAGGGGGAACTAATGAAAAACTGTTTTTT
TRBV4-3	TRBJ2-2	NA	many	14	CASSQYAHTGELFF	TGCGCCAGCAGCCAATACGCCCATACCGGGGAGCTGTTTTTT
TRBV20-1	TRBJ2-3	NA	NA	15	CSAGEGLPGTDTQYF	TGCAGTGCAGGAGAGGGCCTACCAGGCACAGATACGCAGTATTTT
TRBV11-2	TRBJ2-1	TRBD2	NA	16	CASGFDGSNKGGLQFF	TGTGCCAGCGGCTTCGACGGGAGTAATAAGGGAGGGTTGCAGTTCTTC
TRBV7-6	TRBJ1-3	NA	many	14	CASSFGVSGNTIYF	TGTGCCAGCAGCTTTGGCGTCTCTGGAAACACCATATATTTT
TRBV6-1	TRBJ1-2	NA	NA	14	CASTLTGRNYGYAF	TGTGCCAGCACCCTAACGGGGCGGAACTATGGCTACGCCTTC
TRBV9	TRBJ2-3	NA	NA	13	CASSAQNSDTQYF	TGTGCCAGCAGCGCCCAGAATTCGGATACGCAGTATTTT
TRBV10-1	TRBJ2-1	NA	few	16	CASSEYSAGFYNEQFF	TGCGCCAGCAGTGAGTATTCGGCAGGGTTCTACAATGAGCAGTTCTTC
TRBV20-1	TRBJ2-1	NA	NA	14	CSAQTADRYIEQFF	TGCAGTGCTCAGACAGCGGACCGGTACATTGAGCAGTTCTTC
TRBV12-3/TRBV12-4	TRBJ2-2	TRBD1	NA	17	CASSGIQQGAQGGELFF	TGTGCCAGCAGTGGGATACAACAGGGGGCGCAAGGCGGGGAGCTGTTTTTT
TRBV9	TRBJ1-3	NA	few	15	CASSVNRGPGNTIYF	TGTGCCAGCAGCGTAAACCGGGGACCTGGAAACACCATATATTTT
TRBV27	TRBJ1-5	NA	many	15	CASSLVGQGNQPQHF	TGTGCCAGCAGTTTAGTGGGGCAGGGCAATCAGCCCCAGCATTTT
TRBV29-1	TRBJ1-5	NA	NA	14	CSVATGNSNQPQHF	TGCAGCGTGGCGACTGGAAATAGCAATCAGCCCCAGCATTTT
TRBV3-1	TRBJ1-4	NA	few	12	CASSQIDEKLFF	TGTGCCAGCAGCCAAATCGATGAAAAACTGTTTTTT
TRBV11-2	TRBJ2-1	NA	many	15	CASSPFGSSYNEQFF	TGTGCCAGCAGCCCCTTCGGAAGCTCCTACAATGAGCAGTTCTTC
TRBV19	TRBJ1-1	NA	few	12	CASIGRNTEAFF	TGTGCCAGTATTGGCAGGAACACTGAAGCTTTCTTT
TRBV5-1	TRBJ1-1	NA	many	15	CASSLFRAMNTEAFF	TGCGCCAGCAGCTTGTTCAGGGCTATGAACACTGAAGCTTTCTTT
TRBV29-1	TRBJ1-1	NA	many	15	CSTNRGWGMNTEAFF	TGCAGCACCAACCGGGGGTGGGGTATGAACACTGAAGCTTTCTTT
TRBV6-2/TRBV6-3	TRBJ2-3	NA	few	11	CASMSIYTQYF	TGTGCCAGCATGTCGATCTATACGCAGTATTTT
TRBV19	TRBJ1-3	TRBD1	NA	17	CASSHRDRNRSGNTIYF	TGTGCCAGTAGTCACCGGGACAGAAACCGCTCTGGAAACACCATATATTTT
TRBV3-1	TRBJ1-2	NA	many	15	CASSLTGFSWYGYTF	TGTGCCAGCAGCCTTACAGGGTTTTCGTGGTATGGCTACACCTTC
TRBV9	TRBJ2-1	TRBD2	NA	16	CASSIRLAGGFNEQFF	TGTGCCAGCAGCATCCGACTAGCGGGAGGTTTTAATGAGCAGTTCTTC
TRBV7-2	TRBJ1-1	NA	NA	14	CASSLIPGVAEAFF	TGTGCCAGCAGCTTAATTCCAGGAGTCGCTGAAGCTTTCTTT
TRBV6-6	TRBJ2-1	TRBD2	NA	14	CASSYSGLGDEQFF	TGTGCCAGCAGTTACTCGGGACTAGGTGATGAGCAGTTCTTC
TRBV12-3/TRBV12-4	TRBJ1-2	TRBD1	few	16	CASSYTGTGLPGSYTF	TGTGCCAGCTCATACACCGGGACAGGGCTCCCAGGTAGCTACACCTTC
TRBV6-6	TRBJ1-5	NA	few	17	CASSSLIGGRGYQPQHF	TGTGCCAGCAGTTCCCTTATAGGTGGCAGGGGATATCAGCCCCAGCATTTT
TRBV2	TRBJ1-2	NA	few	13	CACRRDYNYGYTF	TGTGCCTGTCGCAGGGACTATAACTATGGCTACACCTTC
TRBV29-1	TRBJ1-5	NA	many	14	CSVGYGYSNQPQHF	TGCAGCGTTGGGTACGGTTATAGCAATCAGCCCCAGCATTTT
TRBV6-5	TRBJ1-1	NA	NA	16	CASSYRVSSRNTEAFF	TGTGCCAGCAGTTACAGGGTTTCGAGCCGGAACACTGAAGCTTTCTTT
TRBV10-1	TRBJ2-3	NA	NA	12	CASSDHTDTQYF	TGCGCCAGCAGCGATCACACAGATACGCAGTATTTT
TRBV6-2/TRBV6-3	TRBJ2-7	TRBD1	NA	13	CASSDRGISEQYF	TGTGCCAGCAGCGACAGGGGGATCTCCGAGCAGTACTTC
TRBV29-1	TRBJ1-1	NA	NA	12	CSVEDQGFEAFF	TGCAGCGTTGAAGATCAGGGGTTTGAAGCTTTCTTT
TRBV24-1	TRBJ2-2	NA	NA	14	CATSAAGATGELFF	TGTGCCACCAGTGCTGCAGGGGCAACCGGGGAGCTGTTTTTT
TRBV3-1	TRBJ2-1	NA	NA	16	CASSTRRVSSYNEQFF	TGTGCCAGCAGCACACGGCGGGTAAGCTCCTACAATGAGCAGTTCTTC
TRBV20-1	TRBJ1-4	NA	few	14	CSATGSSTNEKLFF	TGCAGTGCTACAGGGAGCTCAACTAATGAAAAACTGTTTTTT
TRBV25-1	TRBJ1-2	NA	many	11	CASSDGYGYTF	TGTGCCAGCAGTGACGGTTATGGCTACACCTTC